This entry concerns a single TCR beta chain. Its cognate antigen is unknown. CDR3 size: 15 residues. Germline V lookup: CDR1 SGHRS, CDR2 YFSETQ. V shed 4 bases, J shed 3 bases, and the junction held 3 bases outside the gene matches. Generated by immunoSEQ multiplex PCR, the TCRdb table keeps only in-frame clones and is missing some. The sample records 20,000 to 25,000 clones, roughly 80% being singletons. This entry comes from a study of tumor-infiltrating lymphocytes in localized non-small cell lung cancer. Whole-study context: Patients included smokers and never-smokers with various histologies, some sampled after neoadjuvant chemotherapy.

Overall study findings and caveats: Different pieces of the same tissue went to different assays, confounding technical variation with intratumor heterogeneity. TCR sequencing covered a subset of patients with enough tissue. Tumor T-cell fraction was not associated with recurrence-free survival.

The sequence derives from a human donor with non-small cell lung cancer. Sequencing was performed on lung tumor tissue. The rearrangement uses TRBV5-1 and TRBJ2-5; 13 bases are shared with TRBD2. CDR3 amino acids: CASSDGLAGEETQYF. In nucleotides, the CDR3 is TGCGCCAGCAGCGACGGACTAGCGGGGGAAGAGACCCAGTACTTC.